This TCR beta chain was documented in a study of blood T cell repertoires in COVID-19. Looked up from germline, CDR1 is SEHNR and CDR2 is FQNEAQ (reference sequence). V dropped 2 bases and J dropped 4; count of bases not matched to a gene: 8. This CDR3 contains 15 residues. TCRdb keeps only in-frame clones here, not all; method: immunoSEQ multiplex PCR. The table lists roughly 150,000 clones, 60% to 85% of them singletons. Sample: peripheral blood. This TCR was sampled from a man aged 60-69 years with acute or convalescent COVID-19. The rearrangement joins TRBV7-9 to TRBJ2-7; the match to TRBD2 covers 7 bases. The CDR3 reads CASSLSALAVYEQYF. DNA of the CDR3: TGTGCCAGCAGCTTATCCGCGCTAGCGGTATACGAGCAGTACTTC.